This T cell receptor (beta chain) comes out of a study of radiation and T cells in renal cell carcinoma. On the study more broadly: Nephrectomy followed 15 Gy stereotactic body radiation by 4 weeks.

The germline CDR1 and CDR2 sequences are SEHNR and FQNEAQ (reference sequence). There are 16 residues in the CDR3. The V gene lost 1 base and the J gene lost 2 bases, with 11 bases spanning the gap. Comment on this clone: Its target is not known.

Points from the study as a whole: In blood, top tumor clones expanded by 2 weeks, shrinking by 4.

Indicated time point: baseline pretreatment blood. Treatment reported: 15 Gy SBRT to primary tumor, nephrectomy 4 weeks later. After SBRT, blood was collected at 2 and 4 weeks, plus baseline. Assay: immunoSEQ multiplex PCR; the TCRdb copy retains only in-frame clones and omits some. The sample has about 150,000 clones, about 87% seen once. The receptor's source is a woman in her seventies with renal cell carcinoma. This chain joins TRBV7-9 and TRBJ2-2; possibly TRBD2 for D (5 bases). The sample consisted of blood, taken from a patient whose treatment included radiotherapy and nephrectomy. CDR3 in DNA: TGTGCCAGCAGCTTAGGTGGAGGAGCCAACACCGGGGAGCTGTTTTTT. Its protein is CASSLGGGANTGELFF.